This T cell receptor beta chain was identified in a study of shared clonotypes between healthy human individuals. At the level of the study: CD4 naive and CD4 memory each took three plates per donor, while CD8 naive took two and CD8 memory one.

The germline CDR1 and CDR2 sequences are MDHEN and SYDVKM. V lost 3 bases to trimming and J lost 5 bases, with 11 bases between them. This CDR3 comprises 14 residues. For each subset, genomic DNA was distributed in equal portions over several immunoSEQ plates. Only in-frame clones appear in the TCRdb table, and some are missing; sequencing was by immunoSEQ multiplex PCR. This repertoire shows fewer than 1.6 million clones, approximately 98.5% found once; its top ten account for 0.36%. Material: naive CD4+ T cells sorted from blood. The subset is: CD45RA+ positively selected. The chain recombines TRBV28 with TRBJ1-5; D is uncertain. This TCR derives from a man in his thirties or forties in good health. CDR3 sequence reads: CASSLGRVHQPQHF. For the CDR3, the DNA is TGTGCCAGCAGTTTGGGTAGGGTGCATCAGCCCCAGCATTTT.